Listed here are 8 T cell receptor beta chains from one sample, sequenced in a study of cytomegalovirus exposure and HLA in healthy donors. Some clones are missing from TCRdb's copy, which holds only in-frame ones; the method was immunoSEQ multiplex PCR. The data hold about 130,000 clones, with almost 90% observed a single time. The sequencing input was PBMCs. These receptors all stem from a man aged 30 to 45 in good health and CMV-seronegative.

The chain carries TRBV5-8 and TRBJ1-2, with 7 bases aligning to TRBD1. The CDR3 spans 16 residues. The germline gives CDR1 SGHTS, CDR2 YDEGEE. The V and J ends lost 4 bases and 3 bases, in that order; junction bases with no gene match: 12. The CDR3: CASSHKPATGHYGYTF. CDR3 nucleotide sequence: TGTGCCAGCAGCCATAAACCAGCGACAGGGCACTATGGCTACACCTTC.

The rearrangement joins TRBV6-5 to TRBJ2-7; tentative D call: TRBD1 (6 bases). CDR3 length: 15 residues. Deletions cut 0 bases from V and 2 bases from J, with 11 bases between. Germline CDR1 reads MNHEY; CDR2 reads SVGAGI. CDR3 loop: CASSYSAGVPYEQYF. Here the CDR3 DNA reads TGTGCCAGCAGTTACTCGGCAGGGGTCCCCTACGAGCAGTACTTC.

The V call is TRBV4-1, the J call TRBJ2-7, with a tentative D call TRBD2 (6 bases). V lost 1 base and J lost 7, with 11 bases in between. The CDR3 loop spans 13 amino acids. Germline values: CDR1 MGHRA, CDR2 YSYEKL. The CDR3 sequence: CASSQGGDLEQYF. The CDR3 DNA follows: TGCGCCAGCAGCCAAGGGGGGGATCTTGAGCAGTACTTC.

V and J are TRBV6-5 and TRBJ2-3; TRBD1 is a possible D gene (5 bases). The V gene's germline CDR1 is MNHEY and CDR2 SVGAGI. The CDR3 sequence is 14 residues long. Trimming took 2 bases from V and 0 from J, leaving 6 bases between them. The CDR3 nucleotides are TGTGCCAGCAGTTACAGACAGAGCACAGATACGCAGTATTTT. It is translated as CASSYRQSTDTQYF.

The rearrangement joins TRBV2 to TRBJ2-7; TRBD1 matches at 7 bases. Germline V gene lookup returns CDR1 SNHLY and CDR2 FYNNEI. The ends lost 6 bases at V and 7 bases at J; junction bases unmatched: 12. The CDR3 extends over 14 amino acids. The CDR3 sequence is CASSNRQGVREQYF. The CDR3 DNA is TGTGCCAGCAGCAACCGACAGGGAGTAAGGGAGCAGTACTTC.

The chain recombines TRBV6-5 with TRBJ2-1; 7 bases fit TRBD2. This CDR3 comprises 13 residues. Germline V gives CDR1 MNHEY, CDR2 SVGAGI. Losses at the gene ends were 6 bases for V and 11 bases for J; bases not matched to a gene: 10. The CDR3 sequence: CASRNTRGTKQFF. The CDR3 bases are TGTGCCAGCAGGAACACCCGGGGGACTAAGCAGTTCTTC.

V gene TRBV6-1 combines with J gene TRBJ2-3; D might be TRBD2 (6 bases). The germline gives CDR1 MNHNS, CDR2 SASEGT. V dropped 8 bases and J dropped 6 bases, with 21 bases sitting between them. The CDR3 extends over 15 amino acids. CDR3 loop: CASFGGWANGDTQYF. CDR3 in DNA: TGTGCCAGCTTCGGGGGTTGGGCCAACGGGGATACGCAGTATTTT.

CDR3 residues: CASSLVPAEAFF. CDR3 coding DNA: TGCGCCAGCAGCTTGGTACCGGCTGAAGCTTTCTTT. The gene calls are TRBV5-1 and TRBJ1-1; D ambiguous. In germline, CDR1 is SGHRS, CDR2 YFSETQ. Between the trimmed V and J ends, which lost 0 bases and 6 bases, there was a span of 6 bases. This CDR3 comprises 12 residues.